A selection of T cell receptor beta chains follows, all from one sample in a study of blood T cell repertoires in COVID-19. Some clones are missing from TCRdb's copy, which holds only in-frame ones; the method was immunoSEQ multiplex PCR. The repertoire includes approximately 400,000 clones, 81% of them detected once, and about 1% sits in the top ten. The sequencing sample was made of peripheral blood. The source is a human donor with acute or convalescent COVID-19. The donor label of this sample is uncertain. Both conserved end residues are part of each CDR3. D genes are given only for firm matches. Size is stated for part of the rows, as once, few or many counts, or as a class when the clone is expanded.

clone_size d_call cdr3_length j_call v_call cdr3_aa cdr3_nt
- - 16 TRBJ1-1 TRBV5-8 CASSLEDEGVNTEAFF TGTGCCAGCAGCTTGGAGGACGAGGGGGTGAACACTGAAGCTTTCTTT
once - 13 TRBJ1-2 TRBV6-6 CASREDGIYDYTF TGTGCCAGCAGGGAAGACGGGATATATGACTACACCTTC
- - 14 TRBJ1-2 TRBV5-4 CASSLEGTNYGYTF TGTGCCAGCAGCTTGGAGGGGACTAACTATGGCTACACCTTC
few TRBD2 15 TRBJ2-4 TRBV27 CASSLIRGRENIQYF TGTGCCAGCAGTTTGATTCGGGGGAGGGAAAACATTCAGTACTTC
- TRBD1 13 TRBJ2-7 TRBV6-5 CASWGQTSYEQYF TGTGCCAGCTGGGGACAGACCTCCTACGAGCAGTACTTC
- TRBD1 15 TRBJ2-7 TRBV9 CASSPRTGKAYEQYF TGTGCCAGCAGCCCTCGGACAGGGAAGGCCTACGAGCAGTACTTC
once - 15 TRBJ1-1 TRBV28 CASSLPNQGRLEAFF TGTGCCAGCAGTTTACCCAACCAGGGAAGGTTAGAAGCTTTCTTT
- - 14 TRBJ1-6 TRBV5-5 CASSLTGSNSPLHF TGTGCCAGCAGCTTGACAGGGTCAAATTCACCCCTCCACTTT
- - 15 TRBJ1-2 TRBV29-1 CSVEDQTGNLYGYTF TGCAGCGTTGAAGATCAAACGGGAAACCTCTATGGCTACACCTTC
once TRBD1 14 TRBJ1-2 TRBV4-1 CASSQQDRAGGYTF TGCGCCAGCAGCCAGCAGGACAGGGCTGGTGGCTACACCTTC
- TRBD1 16 TRBJ1-1 TRBV5-1 CASSPGDRGLNTEAFF TGCGCCAGCAGCCCGGGGGACAGGGGGCTGAACACTGAAGCTTTCTTT
- TRBD1 14 TRBJ2-7 TRBV18 CASSPSTGGLEQYF TGTGCCAGCTCACCGTCAACAGGGGGCCTCGAGCAGTACTTC
- - 12 TRBJ1-5 TRBV5-5 CASSFRDQPQHF TGTGCCAGCAGCTTTCGAGATCAGCCCCAGCATTTT
few TRBD1 14 TRBJ1-4 TRBV28 CASSSGTGTKKLFF TGTGCCAGCAGTTCCGGGACAGGGACGAAAAAACTGTTTTTT
- TRBD1 14 TRBJ1-2 TRBV13 CASSLGQGIHGYTF TGTGCCAGCAGCTTGGGACAGGGGATTCATGGCTACACCTTC
- - 14 TRBJ1-2 TRBV28 CASSTAGLLYGYTF TGTGCCAGCAGCACCGCGGGACTACTCTATGGCTACACCTTC
- TRBD1 15 TRBJ1-2 TRBV27 CASSSGTGKLYGYTF TGTGCCAGCAGTTCCGGGACAGGGAAGCTCTATGGCTACACCTTC
- TRBD1 15 TRBJ1-2 TRBV11-2 CASSLGRGLIYGYTF TGTGCCAGCAGCTTAGGCAGGGGGTTAATCTATGGCTACACCTTC
- TRBD2 15 TRBJ2-3 TRBV18 CASSPSGGAADTQYF TGTGCCAGCTCACCAAGCGGGGGGGCCGCAGATACGCAGTATTTT
- - 13 TRBJ2-7 TRBV15 CATSSDPRDEQYF TGTGCCACCAGCAGCGACCCCAGGGACGAGCAGTACTTC
- - 14 TRBJ1-1 TRBV30 CAWSVSVRNTEAFF TGTGCCTGGAGTGTATCGGTTAGGAACACTGAAGCTTTCTTT
once TRBD1 17 TRBJ1-3 TRBV7-2 CASSYRWDRVSGNTIYF TGTGCCAGCAGTTACCGTTGGGACAGGGTCTCTGGAAACACCATATATTTT
- - 13 TRBJ1-6 TRBV2 CASSGQVNSPLHF TGTGCCAGCAGTGGACAGGTTAATTCACCCCTCCACTTT
- - 15 TRBJ2-1 TRBV12-5 CASGEGSRGYNEQFF TGTGCTAGTGGGGAGGGGTCTAGGGGTTACAATGAGCAGTTCTTC
- TRBD2 16 TRBJ2-3 TRBV5-1 CASSLAVAGITDTQYF TGCGCCAGCAGCTTGGCGGTAGCGGGAATCACAGATACGCAGTATTTT
- TRBD1 18 TRBJ2-2 TRBV18 CASSSQAPTGGYTGELFF TGTGCCAGCTCAAGCCAGGCACCGACAGGGGGCTACACCGGGGAGCTGTTTTTT
- - 14 TRBJ2-2 TRBV4-1 CASSQDSGTGELFF TGCGCCAGCAGCCAAGATTCGGGCACCGGGGAGCTGTTTTTT
- - 13 TRBJ2-5 TRBV4-1 CASSQGVGTGQYF TGCGCCAGCAGCCAAGGGGTAGGCACAGGGCAGTACTTC